This T cell receptor (delta chain) was sequenced during a study of γδ T cells in repeated Plasmodium falciparum infection. Overall study: Four controlled malaria infections with P. falciparum NF54 spanned about 600 days. General study points: Over time and infection, Vgamma9/Vdelta2+ repertoires remained highly stable and polyclonal. In Vdelta2-negative, largely Vdelta1+, gammadelta repertoires, repeated controlled infections appeared to drive clonal selection waves. Vdelta2-negative gammadelta repertoires appeared less diverse and less shared in Malian than Australian children.

As regards this clone: The target antigen is unknown.

Vgamma9/Vdelta2+ and Vdelta2-negative gammadelta T cells were flow-sorted from PBMC for bulk sequencing. Germline V gene data show CDR1 as TSWWSYY and CDR2 as QGS. V was pared by 8 bases and J by 3 bases, with 13 bases of the junction left unmatched. The CDR3 length is 17 residues. TCRdb processed the multiplex PCR reads again with the CATT caller. Altogether over 90,000 delta-chain clones are present, approximately 0.96% being singletons, with the ten largest covering approximately 10%. This sequence was found in a pool of human donors (malaria-infected and uninfected, not separated). This chain joins TRDV1 and TRDJ1, with TRDD3 matching 12 bases. The sequenced material came from gamma-delta T cells from blood. As DNA, the CDR3 is TGTGCTCTTATGAGTGCCTACTGGGGGATACAACCCGATAAACTCATCTTT. It specifies CALMSAYWGIQPDKLIF.